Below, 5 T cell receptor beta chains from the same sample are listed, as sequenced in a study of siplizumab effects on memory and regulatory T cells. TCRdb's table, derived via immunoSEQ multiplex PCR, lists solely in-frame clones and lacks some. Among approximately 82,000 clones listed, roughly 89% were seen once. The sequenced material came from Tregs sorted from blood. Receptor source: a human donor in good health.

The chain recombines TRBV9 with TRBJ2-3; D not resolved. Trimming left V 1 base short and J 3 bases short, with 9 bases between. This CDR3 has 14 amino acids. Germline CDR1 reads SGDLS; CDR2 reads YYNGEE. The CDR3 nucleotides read TGTGCCAGCAGCGTACTTCGCTTTACAGATACGCAGTATTTT. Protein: CASSVLRFTDTQYF.

CDR3 loop: CASSFSLGATEAFF. For the CDR3, the DNA is TGTGCCAGCAGTTTCTCTTTGGGGGCCACTGAAGCTTTCTTT. The J gene is TRBJ1-1, the V gene TRBV28, with D perhaps matching TRBD1 (6 bases). CDR3 length equals 14 residues. Germline values: CDR1 MDHEN, CDR2 SYDVKM. V was trimmed by 3 bases and J by 4 bases, leaving 12 bases between them.

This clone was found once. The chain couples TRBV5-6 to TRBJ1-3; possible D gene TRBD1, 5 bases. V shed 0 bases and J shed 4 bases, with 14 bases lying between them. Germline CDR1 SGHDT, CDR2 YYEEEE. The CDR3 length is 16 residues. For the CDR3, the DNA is TGTGCCAGCAGCTTGGCGGGTGGGGCGCTCGGAAACACCATATATTTT. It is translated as CASSLAGGALGNTIYF. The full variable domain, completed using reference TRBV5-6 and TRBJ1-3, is DAGVTQSPTHLIKTRGQQVTLRCSPKSGHDTVSWYQQALGQGPQFIFQYYEEEERQRGNFPDRFSGHQFPNYSSELNVNALLLGDSALYLCASSLAGGALGNTIYFGEGSWLTVV.

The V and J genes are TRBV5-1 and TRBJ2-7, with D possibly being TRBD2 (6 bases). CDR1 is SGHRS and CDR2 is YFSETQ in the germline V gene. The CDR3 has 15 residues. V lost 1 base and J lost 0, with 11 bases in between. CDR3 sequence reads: CASSLLGGDSYEQYF. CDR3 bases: TGCGCCAGCAGCTTGCTTGGCGGGGACTCCTACGAGCAGTACTTC.

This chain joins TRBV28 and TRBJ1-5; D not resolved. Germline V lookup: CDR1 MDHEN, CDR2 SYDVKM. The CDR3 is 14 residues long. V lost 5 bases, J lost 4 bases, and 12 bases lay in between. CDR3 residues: CASSPRRINQPQHF. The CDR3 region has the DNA TGTGCCAGCAGTCCCCGGCGGATAAATCAGCCCCAGCATTTT. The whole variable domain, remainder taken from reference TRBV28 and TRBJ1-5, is DVKVTQSSRYLVKRTGEKVFLECVQDMDHENMFWYRQDPGLGLRLIYFSYDVKMKEKGDIPEGYSVSREKKERFSLILESASTNQTSMYLCASSPRRINQPQHFGDGTRLSIL.